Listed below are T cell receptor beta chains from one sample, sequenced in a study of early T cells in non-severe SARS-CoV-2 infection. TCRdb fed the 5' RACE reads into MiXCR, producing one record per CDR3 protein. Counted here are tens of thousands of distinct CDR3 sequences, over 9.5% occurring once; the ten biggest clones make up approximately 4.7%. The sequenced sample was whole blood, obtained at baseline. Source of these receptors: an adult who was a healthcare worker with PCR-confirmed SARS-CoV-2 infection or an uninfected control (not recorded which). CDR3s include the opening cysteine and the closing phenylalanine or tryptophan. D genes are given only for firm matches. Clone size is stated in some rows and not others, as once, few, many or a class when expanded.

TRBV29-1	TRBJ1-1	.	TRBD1	CSGTKGALVFF	TGCAGCGGCACTAAGGGGGCATTGGTTTTCTTT
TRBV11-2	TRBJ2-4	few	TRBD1	CASSPLGQGWNIQYF	TGTGCCAGCAGCCCCTTGGGACAGGGTTGGAACATTCAGTACTTC
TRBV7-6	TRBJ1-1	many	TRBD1	CASSGDTGGKRGTEAFF	TGTGCCAGCAGCGGAGACACAGGGGGAAAGAGGGGAACTGAAGCTTTCTTT
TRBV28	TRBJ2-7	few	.	CASSYSVSAFYEQYF	TGTGCCAGCAGTTACTCCGTTTCGGCCTTCTACGAGCAGTACTTC
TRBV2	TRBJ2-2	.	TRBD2	CASSEGTSGANTGELFF	TGTGCCAGCAGTGAAGGGACTAGCGGGGCGAACACCGGGGAGCTGTTTTTT
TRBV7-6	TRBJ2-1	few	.	CASGLDRIAAISYNEQFF	TGTGCCAGCGGCTTAGATCGGATTGCGGCAATCTCCTACAATGAGCAGTTCTTC
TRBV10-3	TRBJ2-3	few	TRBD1	CAISETRGPDTQYF	TGTGCCATCAGTGAGACCAGGGGGCCGGATACGCAGTATTTT
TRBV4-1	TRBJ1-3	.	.	CASSQEAPPRGNTIYF	TGCGCCAGCAGCCAAGAAGCTCCGCCGCGCGGAAACACCATATATTTT
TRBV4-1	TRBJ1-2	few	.	CASSRDSGYTF	TGCGCCAGCAGCAGAGACAGTGGCTACACCTTC
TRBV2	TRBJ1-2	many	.	CASSTTGTLAYGYTF	TGTGCCAGCAGTACCACAGGGACCCTCGCCTATGGCTACACCTTC
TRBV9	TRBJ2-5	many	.	CASSATWVEPTETQYF	TGTGCCAGCAGCGCCACTTGGGTCGAGCCCACAGAGACCCAGTACTTC
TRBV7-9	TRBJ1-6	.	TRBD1	CASSLEDRDNSPLHF	TGTGCCAGCAGCTTAGAGGACAGGGATAATTCACCCCTCCACTTT
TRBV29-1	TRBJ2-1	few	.	CSVRVTYNEQFF	TGCAGCGTCAGGGTTACCTACAATGAGCAGTTCTTC
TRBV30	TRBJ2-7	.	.	CAWSPRSYEQYF	TGTGCCTGGAGCCCCAGGTCCTACGAGCAGTACTTC
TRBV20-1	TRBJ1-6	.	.	CSARYPTDYSNSPLHF	TGCAGTGCTAGGTACCCGACAGACTACTCCAATTCACCCCTCCACTTT
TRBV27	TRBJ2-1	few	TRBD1	CASSIGQGFNEQFF	TGTGCCAGCAGCATAGGACAGGGCTTTAATGAGCAGTTCTTC
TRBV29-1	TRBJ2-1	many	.	CSVEDPEGVDEQFF	TGCAGCGTTGAAGACCCCGAGGGGGTCGATGAGCAGTTCTTC
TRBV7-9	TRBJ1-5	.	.	CASSLMQEPQHF	TGTGCCAGCAGCTTAATGCAGGAGCCCCAGCATTTT
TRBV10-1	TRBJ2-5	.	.	CASSGGVGETQYF	TGCGCCAGCAGTGGTGGGGTCGGAGAGACCCAGTACTTC
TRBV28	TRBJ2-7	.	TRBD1	CASSPSGTGALSYEQYF	TGTGCCAGCAGTCCCTCCGGGACAGGGGCCCTCTCCTACGAGCAGTACTTC
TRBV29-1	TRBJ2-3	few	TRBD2	CSVPLAGVGLGTDTQYF	TGCAGCGTTCCACTAGCGGGAGTAGGATTGGGCACAGATACGCAGTATTTT
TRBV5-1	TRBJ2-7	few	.	CASSPPTGPEEQYF	TGCGCCAGCAGCCCGCCTACGGGTCCCGAGGAGCAGTACTTC
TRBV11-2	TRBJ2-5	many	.	CASSSGRQETQYF	TGTGCCAGCAGCTCGGGACGGCAAGAGACCCAGTACTTC
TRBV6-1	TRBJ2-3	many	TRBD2	CASSGVAGGGGDTQYF	TGTGCCAGCAGCGGTGTAGCGGGAGGTGGCGGGGATACGCAGTATTTT
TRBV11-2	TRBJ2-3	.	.	CASSLDRGNTQYF	TGTGCCAGCAGCTTAGATAGGGGGAATACGCAGTATTTT
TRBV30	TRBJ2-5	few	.	CAWNNRETQYF	TGTGCCTGGAATAACCGAGAGACCCAGTACTTC
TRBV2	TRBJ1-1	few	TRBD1	CASIWTGRREAFF	TGTGCCAGCATCTGGACAGGGAGGAGAGAAGCTTTCTTT
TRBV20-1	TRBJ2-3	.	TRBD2	CSAAAGGPDTQYF	TGCAGTGCTGCAGCGGGGGGGCCAGATACGCAGTATTTT
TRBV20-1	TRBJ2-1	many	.	CSAAFGPYNEQFF	TGCAGTGCGGCTTTCGGACCTTACAATGAGCAGTTCTTC
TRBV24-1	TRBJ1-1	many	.	CATSPTKGEQKGHTEAFF	TGTGCCACCAGCCCCACGAAGGGGGAGCAAAAGGGCCACACTGAAGCTTTCTTT
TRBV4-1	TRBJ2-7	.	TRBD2	CASSQTGTRGYEQYF	TGCGCCAGCAGCCAAACCGGGACTAGGGGGTACGAGCAGTACTTC
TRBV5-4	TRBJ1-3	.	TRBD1	CASSFQGGADTIYF	TGTGCCAGCAGCTTTCAGGGGGGGGCGGACACCATATATTTT
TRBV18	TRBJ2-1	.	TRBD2	CASSRWEGVEQFF	TGTGCCAGCTCACGATGGGAGGGAGTCGAGCAGTTCTTC
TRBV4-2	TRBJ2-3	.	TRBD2	CASSYLGTSGVGTGTDTQYF	TGTGCCAGCAGCTACCTGGGGACTAGCGGGGTGGGGACGGGTACAGATACGCAGTATTTT
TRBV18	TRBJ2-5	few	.	CASSPQYQETQYF	TGTGCCAGCTCACCACAGTACCAAGAGACCCAGTACTTC
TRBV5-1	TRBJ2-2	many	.	CASSLAGEVAGELFF	TGCGCCAGCAGCTTGGCCGGGGAAGTGGCCGGGGAGCTGTTTTTT
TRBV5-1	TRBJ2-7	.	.	CASSLFKGLEQYF	TGCGCCAGCAGCTTGTTCAAGGGTCTCGAGCAGTACTTC
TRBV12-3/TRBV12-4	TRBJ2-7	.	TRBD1	CASSLGTGPYEQYF	TGTGCCAGCAGTCTCGGGACAGGGCCCTACGAGCAGTACTTC
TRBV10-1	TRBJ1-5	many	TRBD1	CASGVDRGPQPQHF	TGCGCCAGCGGAGTCGACAGGGGGCCTCAGCCCCAGCATTTT
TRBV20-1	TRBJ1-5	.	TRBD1	CSAPGQGYQPQHF	TGCAGTGCACCGGGACAGGGATATCAGCCCCAGCATTTT
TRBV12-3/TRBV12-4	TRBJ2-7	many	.	CASSFNGAYEQYF	TGTGCCAGCAGTTTTAATGGGGCCTACGAGCAGTACTTC
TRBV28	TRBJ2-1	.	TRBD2	CASSSDRLADEQFF	TGTGCCAGCAGTTCCGACCGACTAGCGGACGAGCAGTTCTTC
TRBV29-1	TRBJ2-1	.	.	CSVQGQPSSYNEQFF	TGCAGCGTACAAGGACAGCCAAGCTCCTACAATGAGCAGTTCTTC
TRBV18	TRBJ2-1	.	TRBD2	CASSPEAGRSYNEQFF	TGTGCCAGCTCACCGGAGGCCGGGAGGTCCTACAATGAGCAGTTCTTC
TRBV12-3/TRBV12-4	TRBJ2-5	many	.	CASTGVETQYF	TGTGCCAGCACGGGAGTAGAGACCCAGTACTTC
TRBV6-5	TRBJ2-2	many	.	CASSYSILSYSYTGELFF	TGTGCCAGCAGTTACTCGATCCTCTCGTACAGCTACACCGGGGAGCTGTTTTTT
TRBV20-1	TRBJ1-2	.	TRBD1	CSAIRQGASGGGYTF	TGCAGTGCTATCCGCCAGGGGGCCAGTGGAGGTGGCTACACCTTC
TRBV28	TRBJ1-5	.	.	CASSPPGFGQPQHF	TGTGCCAGCAGTCCGCCGGGATTCGGTCAGCCCCAGCATTTT
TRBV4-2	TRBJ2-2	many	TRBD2	CASSPTGTGGDGELFF	TGTGCCAGCAGCCCCACCGGCACGGGGGGGGACGGGGAGCTGTTTTTT
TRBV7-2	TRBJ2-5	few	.	CASSSTSWGTQYF	TGTGCCAGCAGCTCCACTAGCTGGGGGACCCAGTACTTC
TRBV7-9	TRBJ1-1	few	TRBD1	CASSSAGGRTEAFF	TGTGCCAGCAGTTCGGCAGGGGGCAGGACTGAAGCTTTCTTT
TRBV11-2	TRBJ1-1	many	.	CASTHRGLGTEAFF	TGTGCCAGCACCCACCGGGGGCTGGGCACTGAAGCTTTCTTT
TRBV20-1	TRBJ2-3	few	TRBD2	CSASHLGTSGRSTDTQYF	TGCAGTGCTAGCCACCTAGGTACTAGCGGGAGAAGCACAGATACGCAGTATTTT
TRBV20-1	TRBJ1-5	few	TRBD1	CSARGGRGLWNQPQHF	TGCAGTGCTAGAGGGGGCAGGGGGCTTTGGAATCAGCCCCAGCATTTT